Shown below are 27 T cell receptor beta chains from a single sample sequenced in a study of shared clonotypes between healthy human individuals. Naive-designated CD8 cells lacked CD45RO, were positively enriched for CCR7, and omitted terminally differentiated effector memory CD45RA+ cells. Libraries were prepared by immunoSEQ multiplex PCR; TCRdb keeps only in-frame clonotypes and omits some of them. The repertoire holds hundreds of thousands of clones, with roughly 98% as singletons. The sequenced sample consisted of naive CD8+ T cells sorted from blood. These TCRs come from a man in his thirties or forties in good health.

J is TRBJ2-4 and V is TRBV19, with D tentatively TRBD1 or TRBD2 (5 bases each). V lost 3 bases, J lost 3 bases, and 15 bases lay in between. The CDR3 runs 16 residues. The germline V gene encodes CDR1 LNHDA and CDR2 SQIVND (reference sequence). CDR3 sequence: CASSIGGFQGKNIQYF. As DNA, the CDR3 is TGTGCCAGTAGTATTGGGGGTTTTCAAGGCAAAAACATTCAGTACTTC.

V is TRBV30 and J is TRBJ1-1, with 10 positions matching TRBD1. CDR3 length: 18 residues. With 3 bases clipped from V and 0 bases from J, the junction kept 13 bases outside the gene matches. Germline-derived CDR1 and CDR2 are GTSNPN and SVGIG (reference sequence). The chain's CDR3 is CAWSARVLGTGVNTEAFF. CDR3 sequence (DNA): TGTGCCTGGAGCGCTCGAGTTTTGGGGACAGGGGTGAACACTGAAGCTTTCTTT.

The chain joins TRBV7-8 to TRBJ1-2; possibly TRBD1 for D (5 bases). This CDR3 region has 15 residues. Germline assignment: CDR1 SGHVS and CDR2 FQNEAQ. Trimming removed 3 bases at V and 7 bases at J, with 18 bases between. The CDR3 is CASSLTGGILGGYTF. CDR3 sequence (DNA): TGTGCCAGCAGCTTGACGGGGGGAATTCTGGGTGGCTACACCTTC.

The J gene is TRBJ2-7, the V gene TRBV4-1; D remains ambiguous. Trimming took 1 base from V and 1 from J, leaving 5 bases between them. Germline assignment: CDR1 MGHRA and CDR2 YSYEKL. The CDR3 loop spans 13 amino acids. The CDR3 coding sequence is TGCGCCAGCAGCCAAGTCATATCCTACGAGCAGTACTTC. It is translated as CASSQVISYEQYF.

This rearrangement joins TRBV7-9 to TRBJ2-5; either TRBD1 or TRBD2 may supply D (6 bases each). The V and J ends lost 2 bases and 2 bases respectively, with 12 bases between them. Germline CDR1 SEHNR, CDR2 FQNEAQ (reference sequence). This CDR3 spans 15 amino acids. CDR3 DNA: TGTGCCAGCAGCTTACCGGTAGGGGGGCAAGAGACCCAGTACTTC. Translated: CASSLPVGGQETQYF.

This clone was detected once. The CDR3 DNA reads as TGTGCCAGCAGCTTGTATGGGAGGGCCGGGGAGACCCAGTACTTC. Translating it yields CASSLYGRAGETQYF. The chain recombines TRBV5-5 with TRBJ2-5, with 7 nucleotides matching TRBD2. The CDR3 covers 15 residues. Germline V lookup: CDR1 SGHKS, CDR2 YYEKEE (reference sequence). After removal of 1 base from V and 5 bases from J, the junction contained 8 bases not matched to a gene.

The chain links TRBV6-5 to TRBJ2-5; D is perhaps TRBD2 (5 bases). The CDR3 is made up of 15 amino acids. Germline CDR1 and CDR2: MNHEY and SVGAGI. Trimming took off 6 bases at V and 0 bases at J, with 14 bases between the two ends. The CDR3 DNA follows: TGTGCCAGCAGCAACCCCAGGAGGTACCAAGAGACCCAGTACTTC. It is translated as CASSNPRRYQETQYF.

This clone has just one count. This chain links TRBV6-1 with TRBJ1-4; no clear D gene. V was cut by 2 bases and J by 6 bases, with 10 bases left in between. The CDR3 has 14 residues. The germline V gene has CDR1 MNHNS and CDR2 SASEGT. The CDR3 DNA follows: TGTGCCAGCAGTGAATGGGAGTTGGATGAAAAACTGTTTTTT. This gives the protein CASSEWELDEKLFF.

The CDR3 DNA reads TGCAGCGTTGGGGGGGCTAGCGGGAATCCGGACGAGCAGTACTTC. Encoded protein: CSVGGASGNPDEQYF. This chain links TRBV29-1 with TRBJ2-7; 9 nucleotides match TRBD2. The CDR3 length is 15 residues. In germline, CDR1 is SQVTM, CDR2 ANQGSEA. After removal of 4 bases from V and 5 bases from J, the junction contained 12 bases not matched to a gene.

The V call is TRBV9, the J call TRBJ1-5; D gene ambiguous. CDR3 length: 13 amino acids. V shed 1 base and J shed 7 bases, with 9 bases lying between them. CDR1 is SGDLS and CDR2 is YYNGEE in the germline V gene. CDR3 bases: TGTGCCAGCAGCGTATCCGGTCTACAGCCCCAGCATTTT. Translation: CASSVSGLQPQHF.

This sequence joins TRBV6-5 and TRBJ1-2; no clear D gene. The CDR3 length is 16 residues. Germline V gene data show CDR1 as MNHEY and CDR2 as SVGAGI. Trimming took off 0 bases at V and 6 bases at J, with 17 bases between the two ends. CDR3 sequence: CASSYSIAQEDDGYTF. For the CDR3, the DNA is TGTGCCAGCAGTTACTCGATAGCCCAGGAAGATGATGGCTACACCTTC.

This chain connects TRBV28 to TRBJ2-3; maybe TRBD2 (5 bases). There are 18 residues in the CDR3. Germline CDR1 reads MDHEN; CDR2 reads SYDVKM. The V gene lost 5 bases and the J gene lost 4 bases, with 25 bases spanning the gap. The CDR3 nucleotides read TGTGCCAGCAGTCCCCGGAGACTTGGACTCACGGGCGCAGATACGCAGTATTTT. Protein: CASSPRRLGLTGADTQYF.

For this clone: This specimen includes other DNA sequences encoding the same CDR3. This chain uses TRBV7-9 with TRBJ2-7; tentative D call: TRBD2 (5 bases). The V end lost 2 bases, the J end lost 7 bases, and 9 bases lay between the germline ends. The CDR3 spans 12 residues. Germline V gene lookup returns CDR1 SEHNR and CDR2 FQNEAQ (reference sequence). The CDR3 region is CASSLHPGEQYF. CDR3 DNA sequence: TGTGCCAGCAGCTTACATCCGGGGGAGCAGTACTTC.

The rearrangement joins TRBV2 to TRBJ2-1, with 9 bases matching TRBD2. Per germline, CDR1 SNHLY and CDR2 FYNNEI. This CDR3 contains 16 residues. With V trimmed by 3 bases and J by 2 bases, 5 bases remained unmatched. CDR3 region: CASSDRREGPYNEQFF. The CDR3 region has the DNA TGTGCCAGCAGTGATCGGCGGGAGGGCCCCTACAATGAGCAGTTCTTC. The entire variable domain, with the rest obtained from reference TRBV2 and TRBJ2-1, is as follows: EPEVTQTPSHQVTQMGQEVILRCVPISNHLYFYWYRQILGQKVEFLVSFYNNEISEKSEIFDDQFSVERPDGSNFTLKIRSTKLEDSAMYFCASSDRREGPYNEQFFGPGTRLTVL.

The rearrangement joins TRBV11-1 to TRBJ1-5, with no clear D. CDR1 and CDR2 (germline): SGHAT, FQDESV (reference sequence). The CDR3 is 12 amino acids. Trimming stripped 5 bases from V and 6 bases from J, with 8 bases between. This CDR3 reads CASSETGQPQHF. The CDR3 nucleotides are TGTGCCAGCAGCGAGACTGGTCAGCCCCAGCATTTT.

The chain combines TRBV5-1 with TRBJ2-7; 9 bases are a match to TRBD1. J gave up 4 bases and V 4 bases, and 6 bases lay outside the gene matches. CDR1 is SGHRS, CDR2 YFSETQ, per germline. The CDR3 loop spans 14 amino acids. DNA for the CDR3: TGCGCCAGCAGCCGGGGACAGGGAGAATACGAGCAGTACTTC. Translation: CASSRGQGEYEQYF.

This clone was seen only once. The chain couples TRBV27 to TRBJ2-1, with 15 bases fitting TRBD2. Germline V gene data show CDR1 as MNHEY and CDR2 as SMNVEV (reference sequence). The CDR3 is 15 residues long. The V gene end was trimmed by 7 bases and the J gene end by 9 bases; junction bases not matched to a gene: 7. The CDR3 spells CASTYGLAGGSEQFF. The CDR3, as DNA: TGTGCCAGCACCTACGGACTAGCGGGAGGGAGTGAGCAGTTCTTC.

The J gene is TRBJ2-1, the V gene TRBV6-6, with 10 bases fitting TRBD2. The J segment lost 3 bases and the V segment lost 2 bases, leaving 4 bases of the junction unmatched. The germline V gene encodes CDR1 MNHNY and CDR2 SVGAGI (reference sequence). The CDR3 spans 16 residues. The CDR3 reads CASSYPSGRGYNEQFF. CDR3 bases: TGTGCCAGCAGTTACCCGAGCGGGAGGGGCTACAATGAGCAGTTCTTC.

The chain links TRBV7-6 to TRBJ2-3, with no clear D. V gave up 5 bases and J gave up 2 bases, with 11 bases separating them. The CDR3 extends over 14 amino acids. Per the germline V gene, CDR1 is SGHVS and CDR2 is FNYEAQ. CDR3 bases: TGTGCCAGCAGCCCGATGGGCATCACAGATACGCAGTATTTT. It specifies CASSPMGITDTQYF.

The chain recombines TRBV5-1 with TRBJ2-5; no clear D. The CDR3 is 13 amino acids. Trimming stripped 0 bases from V and 2 bases from J, with 5 bases between. Germline V gene sequence: CDR1 SGHRS, CDR2 YFSETQ. The CDR3 nucleotides are TGCGCCAGCAGCTTGGACACTCAAGAGACCCAGTACTTC. It translates to CASSLDTQETQYF.

Comments on this clone: The sample has other DNA sequences that encode this CDR3 too. V is TRBV11-2 and J is TRBJ1-2; tentative D call: TRBD1 (6 bases). CDR3 length: 13 amino acids. Germline-derived CDR1 and CDR2 are SGHAT and FQNNGV. Trimming left V 5 bases short and J 2 bases short, with 9 bases between. CDR3 in DNA: TGTGCCAGCAGCCTCGGACAGAACTATGGCTACACCTTC. This translates into CASSLGQNYGYTF.

The chain recombines TRBV14 with TRBJ2-1; D call uncertain. Germline assignment: CDR1 SGHDN and CDR2 FVKESK. The CDR3 sequence is 13 residues long. V lost 1 base and J lost 4, with 5 bases in between. The CDR3 DNA reads TGTGCCAGCAGCCAAGTCTCGTACAATGAGCAGTTCTTC. Amino acid sequence: CASSQVSYNEQFF.

The chain combines TRBV7-2 with TRBJ2-3; TRBD2 aligns across 13 bases. J gave up 4 bases and V 2 bases, and 9 bases lay outside the gene matches. CDR3 size: 18 residues. Looked up from germline, CDR1 is SGHTA and CDR2 is FQGNSA. CDR3 sequence (DNA): TGTGCCAGCAGCTTACGTACTAGCGGGAGGGCTGGCGCAGATACGCAGTATTTT. Translation gives CASSLRTSGRAGADTQYF.

V gene TRBV29-1 combines with J gene TRBJ2-7; D might be TRBD1 (5 bases). Germline values: CDR1 SQVTM, CDR2 ANQGSEA. V was cut by 7 bases and J by 5 bases, with 18 bases left in between. The CDR3 is made up of 13 amino acids. CDR3 bases: TGCAGCGCTACACGGCAGGGTAGCCACGAGCAGTACTTC. It yields the protein CSATRQGSHEQYF.

The chain links TRBV7-2 to TRBJ1-4, with D tentatively TRBD1 (5 bases). The CDR3 contains 15 residues. The germline V gene has CDR1 SGHTA and CDR2 FQGNSA. The V gene lost 2 bases and the J gene lost 7 bases, with 14 bases spanning the gap. This CDR3 reads CASSLPGRGIEKLFF. DNA for the CDR3: TGTGCCAGCAGCTTACCGGGGCGAGGAATTGAAAAACTGTTTTTT.

The chain carries TRBV19 and TRBJ2-3; 10 bases line up with TRBD2. Germline V gene sequence: CDR1 LNHDA, CDR2 SQIVND (reference sequence). There are 15 residues in the CDR3. J was trimmed by 2 bases and V by 4 bases; bases with no gene match: 3. The CDR3 loop is CASSTGTSVTDTQYF. The CDR3 nucleotides read TGTGCCAGTAGTACCGGGACTAGCGTCACAGATACGCAGTATTTT.

The chain is built from TRBV5-6 and TRBJ1-1; the match to TRBD1 covers 7 bases. V gave up 4 bases and J gave up 7 bases; unmatched junction bases: 4. The CDR3 length is 12 residues. CDR1 SGHDT and CDR2 YYEEEE come from the germline V gene. CDR3 nucleotides: TGTGCCAGCAGCGAGGGACAGCTTGAAGCTTTCTTT. Protein product: CASSEGQLEAFF.